This T cell receptor (beta chain) appears in the sequencing data of a study of cytomegalovirus exposure and HLA in healthy donors. Study results and caveats: Later work found that TCR association rates differed between HLA loci; DRB1 had the most and HLA-C the fewest. Sequencing depth roughly uniform across donors was assumed in presence/absence analyses.

CDR3 length: 12 amino acids. CDR1 and CDR2 (germline): SGHTA, FQGTGA. The V end was cut by 5 bases, the J end by 10 bases, with 9 bases between. This clone showed up just once. Its antigen is still unknown. 60 Vbeta and 13 Jbeta primers were used in PCR. The assay was immunoSEQ multiplex PCR, and TCRdb's table has in-frame clones only and misses some. The top ten hold less than 10% of the sample, which has about 150,000 clones, around 83% seen once. Material: PBMCs. The receptor's source is a woman aged 45-65 years in good health and CMV-seropositive. This chain links TRBV7-3 with TRBJ1-6, with D possibly TRBD1 on 6 matching bases. CDR3 sequence: CASSTGNSPLHF. As DNA, the CDR3 is TGTGCCAGCAGCACAGGGAACTCACCCCTCCACTTT.